These T cell receptor beta chains were read from a single sample in a study of blood T cell repertoires in COVID-19. Repertoires were generated with immunoSEQ multiplex PCR, while TCRdb's copy carries only in-frame clones and drops some. There are 180,000 or so clones in the sample; 60% to 80% occur only once, and around 14% lies in the top ten. The sequencing sample was made of PBMCs or T cells enriched from blood (not recorded which). The receptor source for this set is a man aged 60 to 69 who had been exposed to COVID-19. Each CDR3 is given with its conserved first and last residue. The D gene is left open where the match is weak. The size entry is marked missing in some rows and otherwise reads once, few, many or a size class.

TRBV5-1	NA	NA	TRBJ2-5	CASSLDLQGTQYF	TGCGCCAGCAGCTTGGATCTACAGGGGACCCAGTACTTC
TRBV28	TRBD1	NA	TRBJ2-7	CASTRPTGDGEQYF	TGTGCCAGCACCCGCCCCACAGGGGACGGCGAGCAGTACTTC
TRBV24-1	NA	NA	TRBJ2-7	CATSDPGYEQYF	TGTGCCACCAGTGATCCGGGCTACGAGCAGTACTTC
TRBV2	TRBD2	few	TRBJ2-7	CASSEIKAGGHPRSSYEQYF	TGTGCCAGCAGTGAGATCAAAGCGGGAGGACATCCGAGGAGCTCCTACGAGCAGTACTTC
TRBV28	TRBD2	once	TRBJ2-3	CATTLAGANQDTQYF	TGTGCCACCACGTTAGCGGGAGCGAACCAAGATACGCAGTATTTT
TRBV5-4	NA	NA	TRBJ2-7	CASSFEVSYEQYF	TGTGCCAGCAGCTTCGAGGTCTCCTACGAGCAGTACTTC
TRBV12-5	NA	NA	TRBJ2-7	CASGNGPGSFSSEQYF	TGTGCTAGTGGGAATGGGCCCGGTTCATTCAGCTCGGAGCAGTACTTC
TRBV6-5	TRBD2	NA	TRBJ2-5	CASSTPGGGETQYF	TGTGCCAGCAGTACCCCTGGGGGGGGAGAGACCCAGTACTTC
TRBV28	TRBD1	NA	TRBJ2-5	CASSGSGQGVETQYF	TGTGCCAGCAGTGGGTCGGGACAGGGAGTGGAGACCCAGTACTTC
TRBV18	TRBD1	NA	TRBJ1-6	CASSPGQGSSPLHF	TGTGCCAGCTCACCGGGACAGGGATCTTCACCCCTCCACTTT
TRBV27	TRBD2	NA	TRBJ2-1	CASSLSSGRAWNEQFF	TGTGCCAGCAGTTTAAGTAGCGGGAGGGCCTGGAATGAGCAGTTCTTC
TRBV27	TRBD1	few	TRBJ1-2	CASRTGGNYGYTF	TGTGCCAGCCGGACAGGGGGCAACTATGGCTACACCTTC
TRBV3-1/TRBV3-2	NA	NA	TRBJ1-3	CASRGAGQGNTIYF	TGTGCCAGCAGGGGGGCAGGGCAAGGAAACACCATATATTTT
TRBV30	NA	NA	TRBJ1-1	CAWSNQGNTEAFF	TGTGCCTGGAGTAACCAGGGAAACACTGAAGCTTTCTTT
TRBV24-1	NA	NA	TRBJ2-7	CATSANSLSYEQYF	TGTGCCACCAGTGCTAACAGCCTCTCCTACGAGCAGTACTTC
TRBV7-2	TRBD1	NA	TRBJ1-2	CASSPPGTGMGYTF	TGTGCCAGCAGCCCCCCCGGGACAGGGATGGGCTACACCTTC
TRBV6-2/TRBV6-3	TRBD2	once	TRBJ2-1	CASSPRTSGSLDEQFF	TGTGCCAGCAGTCCCAGGACTAGCGGGAGTCTGGATGAGCAGTTCTTC
TRBV7-2	NA	NA	TRBJ2-3	CASSLAGGPADTQYF	TGTGCCAGCAGCTTAGCCGGAGGGCCGGCAGATACGCAGTATTTT
TRBV7-2	TRBD2	NA	TRBJ2-5	CASSYPGLAGETQYF	TGTGCCAGCAGCTATCCGGGACTAGCGGGAGAGACCCAGTACTTC
TRBV2	NA	NA	TRBJ2-7	CASRRGWPASYEQYF	TGTGCCAGCAGGCGGGGATGGCCAGCCTCCTACGAGCAGTACTTC
TRBV5-4	TRBD2	NA	TRBJ2-3	CASSSSGRTDTQYF	TGTGCCAGCAGCTCGAGCGGGAGAACAGATACGCAGTATTTT
TRBV27	NA	NA	TRBJ1-2	CASSLGRRGYGYTF	TGTGCCAGCAGTTTAGGCAGGAGGGGATATGGCTACACCTTC
TRBV19	NA	few	TRBJ2-6	CASSAKTGRSGANVLTF	TGTGCCAGTTCGGCAAAAACAGGCCGATCTGGGGCCAACGTCCTGACTTTC
TRBV7-2	TRBD2	NA	TRBJ2-5	CASSSTSGMRETQYF	TGTGCCAGCAGCAGCACTAGCGGGATGCGGGAGACCCAGTACTTC
TRBV7-2	TRBD1	NA	TRBJ1-2	CASSLRGTGGVGYTF	TGTGCCAGCAGCTTAAGGGGGACAGGGGGAGTCGGCTACACCTTC
TRBV27	NA	few	TRBJ1-5	CASSRGQNSNQPQHF	TGTGCCAGCAGTCGAGGACAGAATAGCAATCAGCCCCAGCATTTT
TRBV7-3	TRBD2	NA	TRBJ2-1	CASSWTSGRANEQFF	TGTGCCAGCAGCTGGACTAGCGGGAGGGCCAATGAGCAGTTCTTC
TRBV11-3	NA	NA	TRBJ2-3	CASSPREQASDTQYF	TGTGCCAGCAGCCCTAGGGAGCAGGCCTCAGATACGCAGTATTTT
TRBV6-2/TRBV6-3	NA	NA	TRBJ2-3	CASSRVDTQYF	TGTGCCAGCAGTCGCGTAGATACGCAGTATTTT
TRBV29-1	TRBD2	NA	TRBJ2-5	CSVETSGIETQYF	TGCAGCGTTGAAACTAGCGGGATAGAGACCCAGTACTTC
TRBV6-1	NA	NA	TRBJ2-4	CASSETLDVDIQYF	TGTGCCAGCAGTGAGACCCTAGATGTAGACATTCAGTACTTC
TRBV7-8	TRBD1	NA	TRBJ2-7	CASSPIGGQGSYEQYF	TGTGCCAGCAGCCCCATTGGGGGACAGGGATCCTACGAGCAGTACTTC
TRBV2	TRBD2	once	TRBJ2-2	CASTLGLAGVGELFF	TGTGCCAGCACCCTGGGACTAGCGGGAGTCGGGGAGCTGTTTTTT
TRBV24-1	NA	once	TRBJ2-1	CAIGGLLTNEQFF	TGTGCCATCGGGGGGCTGCTCACCAATGAGCAGTTCTTC
TRBV3-1/TRBV3-2	TRBD1	NA	TRBJ1-3	CASSRTGGSGNTIYF	TGTGCCAGCAGCAGAACAGGGGGCTCTGGAAACACCATATATTTT